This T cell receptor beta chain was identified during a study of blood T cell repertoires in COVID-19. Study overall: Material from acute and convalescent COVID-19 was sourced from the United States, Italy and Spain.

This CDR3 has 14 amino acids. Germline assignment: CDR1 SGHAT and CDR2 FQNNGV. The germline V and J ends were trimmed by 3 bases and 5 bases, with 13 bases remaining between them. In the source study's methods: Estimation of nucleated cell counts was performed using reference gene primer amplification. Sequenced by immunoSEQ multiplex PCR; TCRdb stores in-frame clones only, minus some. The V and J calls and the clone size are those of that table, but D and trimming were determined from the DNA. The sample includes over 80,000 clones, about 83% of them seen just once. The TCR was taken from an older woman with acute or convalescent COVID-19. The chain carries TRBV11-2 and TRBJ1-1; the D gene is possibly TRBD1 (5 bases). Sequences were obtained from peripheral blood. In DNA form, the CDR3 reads TGTGCCAGCAGCTTCGGGGGTCAATGGACTGAAGCTTTCTTT. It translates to CASSFGGQWTEAFF.